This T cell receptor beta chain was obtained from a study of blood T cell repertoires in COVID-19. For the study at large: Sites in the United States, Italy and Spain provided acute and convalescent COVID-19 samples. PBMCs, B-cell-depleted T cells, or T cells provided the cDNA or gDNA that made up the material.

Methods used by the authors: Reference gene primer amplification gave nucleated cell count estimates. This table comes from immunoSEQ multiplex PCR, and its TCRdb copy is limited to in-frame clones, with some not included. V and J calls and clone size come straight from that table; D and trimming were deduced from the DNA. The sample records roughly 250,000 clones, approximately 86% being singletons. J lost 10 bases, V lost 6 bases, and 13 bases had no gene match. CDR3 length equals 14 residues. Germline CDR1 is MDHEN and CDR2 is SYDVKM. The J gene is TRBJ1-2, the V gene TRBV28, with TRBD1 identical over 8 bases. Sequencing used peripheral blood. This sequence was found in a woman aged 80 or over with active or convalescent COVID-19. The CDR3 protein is CASSSPGQVSDYTF. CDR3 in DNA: TGTGCCAGCAGCTCACCGGGACAGGTCTCTGACTACACCTTC.